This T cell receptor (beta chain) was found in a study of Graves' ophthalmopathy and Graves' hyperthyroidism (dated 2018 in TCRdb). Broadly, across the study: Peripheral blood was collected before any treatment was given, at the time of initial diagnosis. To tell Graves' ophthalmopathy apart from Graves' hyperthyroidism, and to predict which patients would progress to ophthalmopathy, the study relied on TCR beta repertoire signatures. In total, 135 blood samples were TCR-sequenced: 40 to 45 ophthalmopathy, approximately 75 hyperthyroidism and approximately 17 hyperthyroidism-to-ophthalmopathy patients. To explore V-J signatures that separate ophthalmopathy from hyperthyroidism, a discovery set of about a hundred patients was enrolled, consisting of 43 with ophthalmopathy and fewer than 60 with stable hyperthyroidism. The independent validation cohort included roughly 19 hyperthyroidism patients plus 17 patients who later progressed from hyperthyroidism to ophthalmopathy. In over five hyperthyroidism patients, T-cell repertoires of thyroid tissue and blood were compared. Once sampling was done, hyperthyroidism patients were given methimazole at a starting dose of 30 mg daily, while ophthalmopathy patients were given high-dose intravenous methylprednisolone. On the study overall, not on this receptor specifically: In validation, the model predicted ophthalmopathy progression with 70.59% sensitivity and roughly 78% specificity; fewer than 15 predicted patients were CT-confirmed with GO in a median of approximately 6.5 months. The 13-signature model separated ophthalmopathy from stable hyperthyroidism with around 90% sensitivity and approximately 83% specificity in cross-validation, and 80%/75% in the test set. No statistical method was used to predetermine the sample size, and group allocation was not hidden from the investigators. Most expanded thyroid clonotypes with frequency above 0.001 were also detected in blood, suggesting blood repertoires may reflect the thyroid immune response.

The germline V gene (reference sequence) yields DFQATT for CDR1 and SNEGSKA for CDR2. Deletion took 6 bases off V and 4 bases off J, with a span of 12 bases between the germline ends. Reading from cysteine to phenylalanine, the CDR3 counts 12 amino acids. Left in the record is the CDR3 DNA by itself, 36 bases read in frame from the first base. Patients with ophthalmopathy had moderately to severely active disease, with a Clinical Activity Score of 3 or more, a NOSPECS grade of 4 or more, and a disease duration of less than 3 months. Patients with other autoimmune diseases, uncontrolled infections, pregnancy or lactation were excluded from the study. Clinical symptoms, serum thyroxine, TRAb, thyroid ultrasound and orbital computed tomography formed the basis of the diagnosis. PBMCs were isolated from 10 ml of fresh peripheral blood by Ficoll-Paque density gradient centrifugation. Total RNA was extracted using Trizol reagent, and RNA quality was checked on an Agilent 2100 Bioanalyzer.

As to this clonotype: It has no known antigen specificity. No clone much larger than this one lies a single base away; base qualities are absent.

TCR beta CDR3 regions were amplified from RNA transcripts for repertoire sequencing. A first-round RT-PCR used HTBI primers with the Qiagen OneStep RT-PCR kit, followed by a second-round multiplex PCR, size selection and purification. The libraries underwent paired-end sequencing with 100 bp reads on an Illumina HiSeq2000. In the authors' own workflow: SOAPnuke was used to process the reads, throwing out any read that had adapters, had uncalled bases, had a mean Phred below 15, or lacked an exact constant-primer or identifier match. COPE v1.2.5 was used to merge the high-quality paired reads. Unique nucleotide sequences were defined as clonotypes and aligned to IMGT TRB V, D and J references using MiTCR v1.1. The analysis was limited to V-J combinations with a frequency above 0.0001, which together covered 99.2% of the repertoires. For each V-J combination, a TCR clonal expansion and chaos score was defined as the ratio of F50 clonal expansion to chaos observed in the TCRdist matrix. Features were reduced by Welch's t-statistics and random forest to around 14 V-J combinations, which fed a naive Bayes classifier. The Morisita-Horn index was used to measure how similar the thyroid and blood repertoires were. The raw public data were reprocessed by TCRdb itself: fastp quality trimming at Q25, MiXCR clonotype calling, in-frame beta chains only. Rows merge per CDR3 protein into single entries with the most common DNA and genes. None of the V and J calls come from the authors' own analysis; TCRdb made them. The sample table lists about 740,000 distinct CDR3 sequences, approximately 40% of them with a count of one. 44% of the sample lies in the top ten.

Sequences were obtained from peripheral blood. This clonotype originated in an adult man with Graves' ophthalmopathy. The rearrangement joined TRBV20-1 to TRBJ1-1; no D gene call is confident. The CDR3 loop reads CSAPRWGTEAFF. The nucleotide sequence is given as TGCAGTGCCCCCCGGTGGGGCACTGAAGCTTTCTTT.